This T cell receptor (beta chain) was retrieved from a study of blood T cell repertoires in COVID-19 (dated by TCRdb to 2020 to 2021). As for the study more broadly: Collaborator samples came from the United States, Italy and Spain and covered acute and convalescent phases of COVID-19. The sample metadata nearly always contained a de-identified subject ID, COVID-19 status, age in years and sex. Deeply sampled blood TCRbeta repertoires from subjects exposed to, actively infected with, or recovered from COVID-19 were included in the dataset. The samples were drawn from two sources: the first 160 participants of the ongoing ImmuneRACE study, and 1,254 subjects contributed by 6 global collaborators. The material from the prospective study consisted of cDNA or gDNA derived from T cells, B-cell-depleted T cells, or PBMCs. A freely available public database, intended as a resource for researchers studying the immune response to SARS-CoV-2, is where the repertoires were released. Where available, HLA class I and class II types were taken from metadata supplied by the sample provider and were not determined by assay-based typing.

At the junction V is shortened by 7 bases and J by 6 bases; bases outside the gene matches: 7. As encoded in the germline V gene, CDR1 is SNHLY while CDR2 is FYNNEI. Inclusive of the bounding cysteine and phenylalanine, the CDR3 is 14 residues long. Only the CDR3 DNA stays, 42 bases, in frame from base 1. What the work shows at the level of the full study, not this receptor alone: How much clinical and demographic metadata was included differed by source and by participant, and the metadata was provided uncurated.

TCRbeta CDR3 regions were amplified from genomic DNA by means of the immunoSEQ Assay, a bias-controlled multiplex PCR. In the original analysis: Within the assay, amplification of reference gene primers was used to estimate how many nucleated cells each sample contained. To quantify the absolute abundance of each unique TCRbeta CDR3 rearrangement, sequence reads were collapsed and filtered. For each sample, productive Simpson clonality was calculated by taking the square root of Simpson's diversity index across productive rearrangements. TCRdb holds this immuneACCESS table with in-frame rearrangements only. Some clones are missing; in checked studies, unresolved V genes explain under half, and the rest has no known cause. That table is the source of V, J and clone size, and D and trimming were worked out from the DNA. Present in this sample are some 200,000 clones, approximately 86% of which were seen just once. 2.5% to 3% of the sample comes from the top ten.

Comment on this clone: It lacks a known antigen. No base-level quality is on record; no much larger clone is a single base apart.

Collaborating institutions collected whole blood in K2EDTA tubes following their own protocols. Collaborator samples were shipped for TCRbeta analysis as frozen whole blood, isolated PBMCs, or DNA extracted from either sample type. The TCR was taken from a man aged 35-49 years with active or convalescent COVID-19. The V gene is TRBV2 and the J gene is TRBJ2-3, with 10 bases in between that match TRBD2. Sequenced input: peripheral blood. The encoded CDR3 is CASIEAGGRDTQYF. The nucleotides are TGTGCCAGCATCGAAGCGGGGGGGAGGGATACGCAGTATTTT.